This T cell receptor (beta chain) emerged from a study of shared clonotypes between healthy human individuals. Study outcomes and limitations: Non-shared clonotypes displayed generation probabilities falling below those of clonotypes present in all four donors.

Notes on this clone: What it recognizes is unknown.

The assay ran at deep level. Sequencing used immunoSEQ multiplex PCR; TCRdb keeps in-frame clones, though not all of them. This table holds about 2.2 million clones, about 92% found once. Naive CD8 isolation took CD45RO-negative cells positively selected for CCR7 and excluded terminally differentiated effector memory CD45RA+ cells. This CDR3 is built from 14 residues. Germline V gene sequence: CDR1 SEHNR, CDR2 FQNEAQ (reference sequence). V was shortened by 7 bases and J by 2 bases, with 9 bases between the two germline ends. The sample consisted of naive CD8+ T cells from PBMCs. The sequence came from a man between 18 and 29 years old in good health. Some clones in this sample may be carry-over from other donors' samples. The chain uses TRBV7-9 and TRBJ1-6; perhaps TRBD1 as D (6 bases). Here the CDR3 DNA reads TGTGCCAGCACAGGGGAGACCTATAATTCACCCCTCCACTTT. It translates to CASTGETYNSPLHF.